What follows are 24 T cell receptor beta chains derived from one specimen sequenced in a study of blood T cell repertoires in COVID-19. Sequencing was performed with immunoSEQ multiplex PCR; in TCRdb, only in-frame clones are kept and a portion is missing. The sample holds approximately 280,000 clones, approximately 85% seen once. Specimen: peripheral blood. Receptor source: a woman in her seventies with acute or convalescent COVID-19.

This clone was seen more than once but under ten times. The chain combines TRBV12-3 or TRBV12-4 with TRBJ1-1; D gene ambiguous. Trimming left V 3 bases short and J 1 base short, with 6 bases between. The CDR3 length is 13 residues. CDR3 protein: CASSFAANTEAFF. CDR3 sequence (DNA): TGTGCCAGCAGTTTTGCGGCGAACACTGAAGCTTTCTTT.

V is TRBV30 and J is TRBJ1-3; the D is unclear. This CDR3 has 13 residues. V gave up 2 bases and J gave up 4 bases, with 9 bases separating them. Germline V lookup: CDR1 GTSNPN, CDR2 SVGIG (reference sequence). CDR3 coding DNA: TGTGCCTGGAGTATAAACATGGGAAACACCATATATTTT. Translated: CAWSINMGNTIYF.

V gene TRBV4-2 combines with J gene TRBJ1-2, with unresolved D. The CDR3 totals 12 residues. Germline V gene sequence: CDR1 LGHNA, CDR2 YNFKEQ. V lost 8 bases and J 4 bases, leaving 11 bases between the germline ends. The CDR3 reads CASSIPGYGYTF. CDR3 coding DNA: TGTGCCAGCTCGATTCCGGGCTATGGCTACACCTTC.

The chain employs TRBV3-1 (or the pseudogene TRBV3-2) and TRBJ1-2; 7 bases are a match to TRBD1. Germline assignment: CDR1 LGHDT and CDR2 YNNKEL (reference sequence). The CDR3 has 14 amino acids. V was clipped by 3 bases and J by 6 bases; unmatched bases: 7. The CDR3 region has the DNA TGTGCCAGCAGCCAGACCGGGACAGTCGATGGCTACACCTTC. Amino acid sequence: CASSQTGTVDGYTF.

CDR3 nucleotide sequence: TGTGCCAGCAGCTTCGACAGATACTCTGGAAACACCATATATTTT. Translation: CASSFDRYSGNTIYF. V gene TRBV7-9 combines with J gene TRBJ1-3, with a weak D call TRBD1 (5 bases). The CDR3 is 15 amino acids. Trimming removed 3 bases at V and 0 bases at J, with 9 bases between. Germline values: CDR1 SEHNR, CDR2 FQNEAQ (reference sequence). The full variable domain, its missing parts supplied by reference TRBV7-9 and TRBJ1-3, is DTGVSQNPRHKITKRGQNVTFRCDPISEHNRLYWYRQTLGQGPEFLTYFQNEAQLEKSRLLSDRFSAERPKGSFSTLEIQRTEQGDSAMYLCASSFDRYSGNTIYFGEGSWLTVV.

This sequence joins TRBV3-1 (or the pseudogene TRBV3-2) and TRBJ2-7; D possibly corresponds to TRBD2 (6 bases). The CDR3 runs to 14 residues. The germline CDR1 and CDR2 sequences are LGHDT and YNNKEL (reference sequence). V lost 6 bases to trimming and J lost 3 bases, with 15 bases between them. CDR3 nucleotides: TGTGCCAGCAGGCCCGGCGGGGCCAGCTACGAGCAGTACTTC. Translated, it gives CASRPGGASYEQYF.

The V call is TRBV3-1 (or the pseudogene TRBV3-2), the J call TRBJ1-2; D is perhaps TRBD1 (5 bases). This CDR3 comprises 14 residues. The V and J ends lost 1 base and 4 bases respectively, with 10 bases between them. Germline V gene data show CDR1 as LGHDT and CDR2 as YNNKEL (reference sequence). The CDR3 sequence: CASSQAGRTYGYTF. CDR3 coding DNA: TGTGCCAGCAGCCAAGCAGGGCGGACCTATGGCTACACCTTC.

This chain connects TRBV7-8 to TRBJ1-3; D is unclear. Germline CDR1 SGHVS, CDR2 FQNEAQ. The ends were cut back, 4 bases at V and 9 bases at J, with 13 bases in the middle. This CDR3 has 13 amino acids. The CDR3 bases are TGTGCCAGCAGCTCCAGGCCCGAGGGCACCATATATTTT. This translates into CASSSRPEGTIYF. Using reference TRBV7-8 and TRBJ1-3 for the parts outside the CDR3, the full variable domain is GAGVSQSPRYKVAKRGQDVALRCDPISGHVSLFWYQQALGQGPEFLTYFQNEAQLDKSGLPSDRFFAERPEGSVSTLKIQRTQQEDSAVYLCASSSRPEGTIYFGEGSWLTVV.

The rearrangement links TRBV19 to TRBJ1-2; TRBD1 is a possible D gene (6 bases). CDR1 and CDR2 from the germline V gene are LNHDA and SQIVND (reference sequence). Trimming removed 3 bases at V and 4 bases at J, with 24 bases between. This CDR3 comprises 18 residues. The CDR3 spells CASSISRTTGQRSYGYTF. In DNA form, the CDR3 reads TGTGCCAGTAGTATTAGTCGGACCACAGGACAGAGAAGCTATGGCTACACCTTC.

The J gene is TRBJ1-1, the V gene TRBV2; D unresolved. CDR1 SNHLY and CDR2 FYNNEI come from the germline V gene. This CDR3 has 13 residues. Deletions cut 8 bases from V and 2 bases from J, with 12 bases between. The CDR3 DNA sequence: TGTGCCAGCCGTCCCGACTTTAACACTGAAGCTTTCTTT. Translating it yields CASRPDFNTEAFF.

The chain has TRBV7-2 and TRBJ2-1; TRBD2 agrees at 11 bases. Germline loops: CDR1 SGHTA, CDR2 FQGNSA. CDR3 length: 14 residues. J lost 6 bases, V lost 6 bases, and 4 bases had no gene match. This CDR3 reads CASRLAGGLNEQFF. The CDR3 DNA reads TGTGCCAGCAGGCTAGCGGGGGGCCTCAATGAGCAGTTCTTC.

This clone is a singleton in its sample. This chain joins TRBV30 and TRBJ1-2; 9 bases fit TRBD1. CDR1 is GTSNPN, CDR2 SVGIG, per germline (reference sequence). Trimming at V came to 8 bases and at J to 8 bases, leaving 9 bases not matched to a gene. This CDR3 comprises 12 residues. CDR3 in amino acids: CAGSTGGGGYTF. For the CDR3, the DNA is TGTGCCGGCTCTACAGGGGGCGGAGGCTACACCTTC.

The chain combines TRBV30 with TRBJ2-7; TRBD2 might be the D (5 bases). The ends were cut back, 2 bases at V and 6 bases at J, with 17 bases in the middle. This CDR3 comprises 14 residues. Germline V gene data show CDR1 as GTSNPN and CDR2 as SVGIG (reference sequence). Written as DNA, the CDR3 is TGTGCCTGGAGTCTCCGTAGAGTTGCGGGCGAGCAGTACTTC. Amino acids: CAWSLRRVAGEQYF.

V is TRBV3-1 (or the pseudogene TRBV3-2) and J is TRBJ2-7; 9 bases fit TRBD1. With V trimmed by 2 bases and J by 7 bases, 6 bases remained unmatched. CDR3 length equals 14 residues. Germline CDR1 and CDR2: LGHDT and YNNKEL (reference sequence). CDR3 in DNA: TGTGCCAGCAGCCAACGGGACAGGGTGAAAGAGCAGTACTTC. Protein product: CASSQRDRVKEQYF.

This clone was seen a single time. The rearrangement joins TRBV24-1 to TRBJ1-5; D perhaps matches TRBD1 (5 bases). Germline CDR1 KGHDR, CDR2 SFDVKD. The germline V and J ends were trimmed by 4 bases and 3 bases, with 6 bases remaining between them. The CDR3 length is 13 residues. The CDR3 DNA sequence: TGTGCCACCAGTGACAGGGCCAATCAGCCCCAGCATTTT. This codes for CATSDRANQPQHF.

This chain joins TRBV18 and TRBJ2-3; 14 nucleotides line up with TRBD2. This CDR3 has 17 residues. V trimming: 0 bases; J trimming: 3 bases; junction bases outside the gene matches: 2. The germline CDR1 and CDR2 sequences are KGHSH and LQKENI. This CDR3 is CASSPPGLAGGTDTQYF. The CDR3 DNA reads as TGTGCCAGCTCACCACCTGGACTAGCGGGGGGAACAGATACGCAGTATTTT.

The rearrangement uses TRBV7-2 and TRBJ1-2; 7 bases fit TRBD1. The CDR3 has 15 residues. Trimming at V came to 6 bases and at J to 4 bases, leaving 11 bases not matched to a gene. From germline, CDR1 is SGHTA and CDR2 FQGNSA. The CDR3 region has the DNA TGTGCCAGCAGTTCCCCTCCCGGGACAGTCTATGGCTACACCTTC. Translating gives CASSSPPGTVYGYTF.

The chain carries TRBV19 and TRBJ1-3, with D unresolved. Between the trimmed V and J ends, which lost 0 bases and 0 bases, there was a span of 6 bases. Germline V gene sequence: CDR1 LNHDA, CDR2 SQIVND (reference sequence). This CDR3 has 15 residues. The CDR3 is CASSIEQTSGNTIYF. The CDR3 bases are TGTGCCAGTAGTATAGAACAGACCTCTGGAAACACCATATATTTT.

The chain joins TRBV10-2 to TRBJ1-1; no clear D gene. Trimming pared 6 bases from V and 6 bases from J, leaving 14 bases between. The germline V gene has CDR1 WSHSY and CDR2 SAAADI. This CDR3 has 13 amino acids. This CDR3 is CASRRLTSPEAFF. The CDR3 bases are TGCGCCAGCAGGCGGCTTACATCTCCTGAAGCTTTCTTT.

The V call is TRBV5-1, the J call TRBJ2-7; 7 nucleotides match TRBD1. The CDR3 is 12 residues long. Trimming cost V 6 bases and J 7 bases; bases outside gene matches: 7. Germline V gives CDR1 SGHRS, CDR2 YFSETQ. CDR3 sequence reads: CASNTGVGEQYF. The CDR3 DNA reads TGCGCCAGCAACACAGGGGTCGGGGAGCAGTACTTC.

The chain joins TRBV11-3 to TRBJ1-2; possible D gene TRBD1, 6 bases. Trimming took 5 bases from V and 6 from J, leaving 13 bases between them. The CDR3 contains 13 residues. Looked up from germline, CDR1 is SGHNT and CDR2 is YENEEA. The CDR3 loop is CASSIRGSHGYTF. Written as DNA, the CDR3 is TGTGCCAGCAGCATTAGGGGGTCCCATGGCTACACCTTC. The full variable domain, completed using reference TRBV11-3 and TRBJ1-2, is EAGVVQSPRYKIIEKKQPVAFWCNPISGHNTLYWYLQNLGQGPELLIRYENEEAVDDSQLPKDRFSAERLKGVDSTLKIQPAELGDSAVYLCASSIRGSHGYTFGSGTRLTVV.

This sequence joins TRBV9 and TRBJ2-5; 10 bases align to TRBD2. From germline, CDR1 is SGDLS and CDR2 YYNGEE. The V and J ends lost 4 bases and 5 bases, in that order; junction bases with no gene match: 5. This CDR3 comprises 14 residues. CDR3 sequence: CASSPSGGGETQYF. The CDR3 DNA follows: TGTGCCAGCAGCCCTAGCGGGGGAGGGGAGACCCAGTACTTC.

This clone was seen just once. The rearrangement links TRBV15 to TRBJ1-1; tentatively, D is TRBD1 (5 bases). CDR1 is LNHNV, CDR2 YYDKDF, per germline (reference sequence). The CDR3 is made up of 14 amino acids. V lost 1 base and J 4 bases, leaving 10 bases between the germline ends. CDR3 sequence (DNA): TGTGCCACCAGCAGAGGGGGGGACGGCACTGAAGCTTTCTTT. This sequence encodes CATSRGGDGTEAFF.

This clone came up once. The chain links TRBV5-5 to TRBJ1-4, with 9 nucleotides matching TRBD1. CDR1 and CDR2 from the germline V gene are SGHKS and YYEKEE (reference sequence). The V and J ends lost 4 bases and 5 bases, in that order; junction bases with no gene match: 3. This CDR3 spans 14 amino acids. CDR3 residues: CASSTDRGNEKLFF. In DNA, the CDR3 is TGTGCCAGCAGCACGGACAGGGGAAATGAAAAACTGTTTTTT.